These 18 T cell receptor beta chains came from one sample sequenced in a study of T cells in Graves' hyperthyroidism and ophthalmopathy. Amplification of TCR beta CDR3 regions used RNA as the template. Carried out on the TCR CDR3, a first-round RT-PCR used the HTBI primer set. MiXCR was run by TCRdb on the multiplex PCR reads, yielding one entry per CDR3 protein. Of roughly 700,000 distinct CDR3 sequences listed, around a sixth are singletons. The sequenced sample was blood. These receptor sequences come from a man in his fifties with Graves' hyperthyroidism.

V usage is TRBV11-2 and J usage is TRBJ1-1, with D unresolved. In germline, CDR1 is SGHAT, CDR2 FQNNGV. V was clipped by 5 bases and J by 5 bases, with 15 bases between them. The CDR3 loop spans 14 amino acids. DNA for the CDR3: TGTGCCAGCAGCATTGACCCCTTGGGTACTGAAGCTTTCTTT. Amino acid sequence: CASSIDPLGTEAFF.

The chain is built from TRBV2 and TRBJ2-3; D possibly corresponds to TRBD2 (10 bases). The CDR3 extends over 15 amino acids. V dropped 8 bases and J dropped 9 bases, with 24 bases sitting between them. In germline, CDR1 is SNHLY, CDR2 FYNNEI. CDR3 sequence reads: CASGQGLAGVGTQYF. In nucleotides, the CDR3 is TGTGCCAGCGGACAGGGGCTAGCGGGAGTAGGCACGCAGTATTTT.

In this sample, this clonotype turned up many times. CDR3 nucleotide sequence: TGTGCCAGTAGTATAGTGGTCGGACAGGGCAATCAGCCCCAGCATTTT. As protein: CASSIVVGQGNQPQHF. The V call is TRBV19, the J call TRBJ1-5; TRBD1 matches at 7 bases. V shed 1 base, J shed 2 bases, and the junction held 5 bases outside the gene matches. The germline V gene encodes CDR1 LNHDA and CDR2 SQIVND (reference sequence). This CDR3 comprises 16 residues.

In the case of this clonotype: Sequence at one end of the junction differs from germline and may be a read error. The rearrangement joins TRBV3-1 to TRBJ2-7; TRBD2 is a possible D gene (6 bases). CDR3 length: 12 amino acids. The V gene's germline CDR1 is LGHDT and CDR2 YNNKEL (reference sequence). CDR3 in amino acids: CACSRGTGEQYF. In DNA, the CDR3 is TGTGCCTGCAGCCGCGGGACTGGCGAGCAGTACTTC.

There are a few counts of this clonotype. J is TRBJ2-5 and V is TRBV5-1; 10 nucleotides match TRBD2. The CDR3 length is 15 residues. Unmatched junction bases numbered 4, after V lost 0 bases and J lost 5 bases. CDR1 and CDR2 (germline): SGHRS, YFSETQ. The CDR3 loop is CASSLDLAGDETQYF. For the CDR3, the DNA is TGCGCCAGCAGCTTGGACCTAGCGGGAGACGAGACCCAGTACTTC. The whole variable domain, filled in from reference TRBV5-1 and TRBJ2-5, reads KAGVTQTPRYLIKTRGQQVTLSCSPISGHRSVSWYQQTPGQGLQFLFEYFSETQRNKGNFPGRFSGRQFSNSRSEMNVSTLELGDSALYLCASSLDLAGDETQYFGPGTRLLVL.

This clonotype appeared a few times. The chain joins TRBV6-2 or TRBV6-3 to TRBJ2-5; no clear D. V dropped 0 bases and J dropped 2 bases, with 10 bases sitting between them. From germline, CDR1 is MNHEY and CDR2 SVGEGT. This CDR3 has 15 amino acids. The CDR3: CASSYSKGDQETQYF. The CDR3 bases are TGTGCCAGCAGTTACTCGAAAGGAGATCAAGAGACCCAGTACTTC.

There are many counts of this clonotype. An end of the junction does not agree with germline; a read error may underlie this. This sequence joins TRBV6-1 and TRBJ2-5, with no clear D. Germline V CDR1 and CDR2: MNHNS, SASEGT. The CDR3 sequence is 14 residues long. CDR3 nucleotides: TGTGCCAGCAGTTACCTGGCAGGCCAAGGGACCCAGTACTTC. Translating gives CASSYLAGQGTQYF.

This chain connects TRBV29-1 to TRBJ2-4, with TRBD2 matching 9 bases. This CDR3 is built from 13 residues. Germline V lookup: CDR1 SQVTM, CDR2 ANQGSEA. V lost 6 bases to trimming and J lost 0 bases; unmatched junction nucleotides: 0. Written as DNA, the CDR3 is TGCAGCGTACTAGCGGGAGCCAAAAACATTCAGTACTTC. It encodes CSVLAGAKNIQYF.

With respect to this clonotype: With a much larger clone just one base away, this may be a read error. This chain links TRBV11-2 with TRBJ2-6; a possible D gene is TRBD2 (6 bases). V was pared by 8 bases and J by 0 bases, with 8 bases between. Per the germline V gene, CDR1 is SGHAT and CDR2 is FQNNGV. The CDR3 is made up of 14 amino acids. The CDR3 nucleotides read TGTGCCAGCGGCGGGACCTCTGGGGCCAACGTCCTGACTTTC. This sequence encodes CASGGTSGANVLTF.

The V gene is TRBV20-1, the J gene TRBJ1-5; D gene unclear. V lost 1 base and J 7 bases, leaving 20 bases between the germline ends. Germline assignment: CDR1 DFQATT and CDR2 SNEGSKA (reference sequence). The CDR3 is 16 amino acids. The CDR3 reads CSARGARRDGKQPQHF. The CDR3 region has the DNA TGCAGTGCTAGAGGGGCCCGGAGGGATGGAAAGCAGCCCCAGCATTTT.

This clonotype was recorded many times. The chain is built from TRBV19 and TRBJ1-1, with no clear D. There are 13 residues in the CDR3. Trimming pared 5 bases from V and 0 bases from J, leaving 7 bases between. Germline values: CDR1 LNHDA, CDR2 SQIVND (reference sequence). In DNA, the CDR3 is TGTGCCAGTAGTCCTTCAGTGAACACTGAAGCTTTCTTT. Translating it yields CASSPSVNTEAFF.

This clonotype was detected many times. The germline gene is not matched at one end of the junction; a read error may be the cause. The chain combines TRBV12-3 or TRBV12-4 with TRBJ2-1; 9 bases are shared with TRBD2. This CDR3 spans 14 amino acids. In DNA, the CDR3 is TGTGCCAGCAGCTTAGCGGGAGTCTTTAATGAGCAGTTCTTC. Translating it yields CASSLAGVFNEQFF.

This clonotype was seen more than once but under ten times. The chain carries TRBV4-1 and TRBJ2-5; TRBD1 might be the D (6 bases). The CDR3 length is 15 residues. Trimming pared 2 bases from V and 5 bases from J, leaving 15 bases between. Germline CDR1 MGHRA, CDR2 YSYEKL. CDR3 nucleotide sequence: TGCGCCAGCAGCCAACCCGGACAGCGCGGGGAGACCCAGTACTTC. Protein sequence: CASSQPGQRGETQYF.

This clonotype was picked up many times. The rearrangement uses TRBV30 and TRBJ2-7; D might be TRBD1 (5 bases). The germline CDR1 and CDR2 sequences are GTSNPN and SVGIG (reference sequence). This CDR3 contains 11 residues. With 2 bases removed from V and 6 bases from J, the gap between germline ends came to 8 bases. The CDR3 nucleotides are TGTGCCTGGAGTACAGGCCCCGAGCAGTACTTC. As protein: CAWSTGPEQYF. The full variable domain, with the rest looked up from reference TRBV30 and TRBJ2-7, is SQTIHQWPATLVQPVGSPLSLECTVEGTSNPNLYWYRQAAGRGLQLLFYSVGIGQISSEVPQNLSASRPQDRQFILSSKKLLLSDSGFYLCAWSTGPEQYFGPGTRLTVT.

As to this clonotype: This may arise from a read error, as a much more abundant clone is one base away. This chain links TRBV28 with TRBJ2-7; 10 bases agree with TRBD2. CDR1 is MDHEN, CDR2 SYDVKM, per germline. The CDR3 length is 16 residues. V was clipped by 4 bases and J by 3 bases; unmatched bases: 9. The CDR3 region has the DNA TGTGCCAGCAGTTGGTCGTTAGCGGGAGGTCTCTACGAGCAGTACTTC. This translates into CASSWSLAGGLYEQYF.

In its sample, this clonotype was seen many times. This rearrangement joins TRBV27 to TRBJ2-7; 9 nucleotides line up with TRBD2. Trimming took 10 bases from V and 5 from J; bases not matched to a gene: 6. This CDR3 has 12 amino acids. Germline V gene data show CDR1 as MNHEY and CDR2 as SMNVEV (reference sequence). The DNA of the CDR3 is TGTGCCACTGGGACTAGCCTGCACGAGCAGTACTTC. Translating gives CATGTSLHEQYF.

This clonotype was picked up a small number of times. This chain joins TRBV7-9 and TRBJ2-3; a possible D gene is TRBD2 (9 bases). Trimming took off 9 bases at V and 3 bases at J, with 16 bases between the two ends. CDR1 SEHNR and CDR2 FQNEAQ come from the germline V gene (reference sequence). This CDR3 spans 14 amino acids. The CDR3 sequence: CASPSGTGTDTQYF. The CDR3 DNA reads as TGTGCCAGTCCTAGCGGGACAGGAACAGATACGCAGTATTTT.

The sample holds a few counts of this clonotype. This chain links TRBV9 with TRBJ1-2, with D maybe TRBD1 (6 bases). Trimming shortened V by 3 bases and J by 7 bases, and 19 bases separated the two germline ends. Germline CDR1 SGDLS, CDR2 YYNGEE. The CDR3 is made up of 15 amino acids. The CDR3 region has the DNA TGTGCCAGCAGCGGGGGAGGGGGAGGTTCCCGTGGCTACACCTTC. It yields the protein CASSGGGGGSRGYTF. Looking up the rest from reference TRBV9 and TRBJ1-2 gives the full variable domain: DSGVTQTPKHLITATGQRVTLRCSPRSGDLSVYWYQQSLDQGLQFLIQYYNGEERAKGNILERFSAQQFPDLHSELNLSSLELGDSALYFCASSGGGGGSRGYTFGSGTRLTVV.